These T cell receptor beta chains were read from a single sample in a study of cytomegalovirus exposure and HLA in healthy donors. The repertoire was sequenced with immunoSEQ multiplex PCR; TCRdb's copy has only in-frame clones and lacks some. The sample consists of over 150,000 clones, around 80% of them appearing once. The material sequenced was PBMCs. The receptor set was obtained from a man in his forties in good health and CMV-seronegative. Each CDR3 is given with its conserved first and last residue. Each record gives: CDR3 protein, CDR3 DNA, J gene, V gene, D gene, clone size. D genes are given only for firm matches. The listing skips clone size in some rows; elsewhere it reads once, few, many or a size class.

CDR3: CASSLASGSSYNEQFF
DNA: TGTGCCAGCAGCTTGGCTAGCGGGAGCTCCTACAATGAGCAGTTCTTC
J: TRBJ2-1
V: TRBV5-6
D: TRBD2
size: .

CDR3: CASSSPQQGNTDTQYF
DNA: TGTGCCAGCAGTTCTCCCCAACAGGGTAACACAGATACGCAGTATTTT
J: TRBJ2-3
V: TRBV28
D: .
size: .

CDR3: CASRRRLAGVSSEQYF
DNA: TGTGCCAGCAGACGTCGACTAGCGGGAGTATCAAGCGAGCAGTACTTC
J: TRBJ2-7
V: TRBV7-8
D: TRBD2
size: .

CDR3: CASSEGQGTATEAFF
DNA: TGCGCCAGCAGCGAGGGACAGGGCACGGCCACTGAAGCTTTCTTT
J: TRBJ1-1
V: TRBV5-1
D: TRBD1
size: .

CDR3: CASIGQRANYGYTF
DNA: TGTGCCAGCATTGGACAGAGAGCTAACTATGGCTACACCTTC
J: TRBJ1-2
V: TRBV7-9
D: .
size: .

CDR3: CSSSSSSYEQYF
DNA: TGTTCCAGCAGCTCGAGCTCCTACGAGCAGTACTTC
J: TRBJ2-7
V: TRBV7-9
D: .
size: few

CDR3: CASSLDEGAWGELFF
DNA: TGTGCCAGCAGCCTAGATGAAGGGGCTTGGGGGGAGCTGTTTTTT
J: TRBJ2-2
V: TRBV11-2
D: .
size: .

CDR3: CASSQLVQGIGHEQFF
DNA: TGCGCCAGCAGTCAACTCGTCCAGGGTATTGGCCATGAGCAGTTCTTC
J: TRBJ2-1
V: TRBV23-1
D: .
size: .

CDR3: CASSQVGPQADTQYF
DNA: TGCGCCAGCAGCCAAGTAGGACCACAGGCAGATACGCAGTATTTT
J: TRBJ2-3
V: TRBV4-1
D: .
size: .

CDR3: CASSIRGPAGGSADTQYF
DNA: TGTGCCAGTAGTATAAGGGGGCCAGCGGGAGGGTCGGCAGATACGCAGTATTTT
J: TRBJ2-3
V: TRBV19
D: TRBD2
size: .

CDR3: CASSAGLLFSYNEQFF
DNA: TGTGCCAGCAGCGCTGGACTTCTTTTCTCCTACAATGAGCAGTTCTTC
J: TRBJ2-1
V: TRBV27
D: .
size: once

CDR3: CASSLEGNEKLFF
DNA: TGCGCCAGCAGCTTGGAGGGGAATGAAAAACTGTTTTTT
J: TRBJ1-4
V: TRBV5-1
D: .
size: .

CDR3: CASSPRQGTLGTDTQYF
DNA: TGTGCCAGCTCACCAAGACAGGGCACCTTGGGCACAGATACGCAGTATTTT
J: TRBJ2-3
V: TRBV18
D: TRBD1
size: .

CDR3: CSVLIRGSGNTIYF
DNA: TGCAGCGTCCTGATACGGGGCTCTGGAAACACCATATATTTT
J: TRBJ1-3
V: TRBV29-1
D: .
size: .

CDR3: CASSQDEQGRNEQYF
DNA: TGCGCCAGCAGCCAAGACGAACAGGGGCGCAACGAGCAGTACTTC
J: TRBJ2-7
V: TRBV4-1
D: TRBD1
size: .

CDR3: CASSRRGLQYNEQFF
DNA: TGTGCCAGCAGCCGCCGGGGGTTACAGTACAATGAGCAGTTCTTC
J: TRBJ2-1
V: TRBV7-2
D: .
size: .

CDR3: CASSAGSPEANVLTF
DNA: TGTGCCAGCAGCGCCGGTTCCCCTGAGGCCAACGTCCTGACTTTC
J: TRBJ2-6
V: TRBV5-4
D: .
size: .

CDR3: CASSPFTRGPDEKLFF
DNA: TGCGCCAGCTCGCCCTTTACCAGGGGGCCTGATGAAAAACTGTTTTTT
J: TRBJ1-4
V: TRBV5-1
D: TRBD1
size: .

CDR3: CAWSRDAGINYGYTF
DNA: TGTGCCTGGAGTCGCGACGCAGGGATTAACTATGGCTACACCTTC
J: TRBJ1-2
V: TRBV30
D: .
size: once

CDR3: CASSLRVGGTGELFF
DNA: TGTGCCAGCAGTTTAAGGGTAGGGGGAACCGGGGAGCTGTTTTTT
J: TRBJ2-2
V: TRBV27
D: .
size: .

CDR3: CASRAPGGEQYF
DNA: TGTGCCAGCAGAGCTCCAGGGGGCGAGCAGTACTTC
J: TRBJ2-7
V: TRBV28
D: TRBD1
size: .

CDR3: CAIVSGNGYNEQFF
DNA: TGTGCCATCGTAAGCGGGAATGGATACAATGAGCAGTTCTTC
J: TRBJ2-1
V: TRBV28
D: TRBD2
size: .

CDR3: CASSEGFSSSYEQYF
DNA: TGTGCCAGCAGTGAAGGATTCTCCAGCTCCTACGAGCAGTACTTC
J: TRBJ2-7
V: TRBV2
D: .
size: once

CDR3: CASSAGRDRSGYTF
DNA: TGTGCCAGCAGCGCCGGTAGGGACAGGTCTGGCTACACCTTC
J: TRBJ1-2
V: TRBV9
D: TRBD1
size: .

CDR3: CASSQTVPYEQYF
DNA: TGTGCCAGCAGTCAAACAGTACCCTACGAGCAGTACTTC
J: TRBJ2-7
V: TRBV28
D: .
size: .

CDR3: CASSQPGQGYGYTF
DNA: TGCGCCAGCAGCCAACCAGGACAGGGTTATGGCTACACCTTC
J: TRBJ1-2
V: TRBV4-1
D: TRBD1
size: .

CDR3: CASSQVRFYEQYF
DNA: TGTGCCAGCAGCCAAGTGAGGTTTTACGAGCAGTACTTC
J: TRBJ2-7
V: TRBV14
D: .
size: .

CDR3: CASSLGAGGVSYEQYF
DNA: TGCGCCAGCAGCTTGGGAGCGGGAGGGGTCTCCTACGAGCAGTACTTC
J: TRBJ2-7
V: TRBV5-1
D: TRBD2
size: .

CDR3: CASTEGQPPYEQYF
DNA: TGTGCCAGCACCGAGGGACAGCCCCCCTACGAGCAGTACTTC
J: TRBJ2-7
V: TRBV6-5
D: TRBD1
size: .

CDR3: CASSPRGSYEGQYF
DNA: TGTGCCAGCAGCCCCCGGGGATCCTACGAGGGGCAGTACTTC
J: TRBJ2-7
V: TRBV27
D: .
size: .

CDR3: CASSLGALQETQYF
DNA: TGTGCCAGCAGCTTAGGTGCGCTTCAAGAGACCCAGTACTTC
J: TRBJ2-5
V: TRBV7-8
D: .
size: .

CDR3: CASSSGDPTAPSGANGLTF
DNA: TGTGCCAGCAGCTCCGGAGACCCCACAGCTCCCTCTGGGGCCAACGGCCTGACTTTC
J: TRBJ2-6
V: TRBV7-2
D: .
size: few

CDR3: CASSLPGTSGTTSTDTQYF
DNA: TGTGCCAGCAGCTTGCCCGGGACTAGCGGGACGACTAGCACAGATACGCAGTATTTT
J: TRBJ2-3
V: TRBV5-6
D: TRBD2
size: .

CDR3: CASSPRVGEQFF
DNA: TGTGCCAGCTCACCCCGGGTCGGTGAGCAGTTCTTC
J: TRBJ2-1
V: TRBV18
D: .
size: .

CDR3: CASSLRSGANTEAFF
DNA: TGCGCCAGCAGCCTCCGGTCAGGGGCGAACACTGAAGCTTTCTTT
J: TRBJ1-1
V: TRBV5-1
D: .
size: few

CDR3: CASSLASAQDSYEQYF
DNA: TGCGCCAGCAGCTTGGCTAGCGCGCAAGACTCCTACGAGCAGTACTTC
J: TRBJ2-7
V: TRBV5-1
D: .
size: .

CDR3: CASSYSDRGDQPQHF
DNA: TGTGCCAGCAGTTACTCGGACAGGGGGGATCAGCCCCAGCATTTT
J: TRBJ1-5
V: TRBV6-5
D: TRBD1
size: .

CDR3: CASSSPSRDRGLYEQYF
DNA: TGCGCCAGCAGCTCCCCATCCCGGGACAGGGGGCTCTACGAGCAGTACTTC
J: TRBJ2-7
V: TRBV5-1
D: TRBD1
size: .

CDR3: CAWFHQARRGYTF
DNA: TGTGCCTGGTTCCATCAGGCCAGACGTGGCTACACCTTC
J: TRBJ1-2
V: TRBV30
D: .
size: once

CDR3: CASGTEIQETQYF
DNA: TGTGCCAGCGGGACAGAGATCCAAGAGACCCAGTACTTC
J: TRBJ2-5
V: TRBV28
D: TRBD1
size: .

CDR3: CASKSDQPQHF
DNA: TGTGCCAGCAAGTCGGATCAGCCCCAGCATTTT
J: TRBJ1-5
V: TRBV6-1
D: .
size: .

CDR3: CAISEAGDINEQYF
DNA: TGTGCCATCAGTGAGGCGGGAGATATTAACGAGCAGTACTTC
J: TRBJ2-7
V: TRBV10-3
D: TRBD2
size: .

CDR3: CASSVRTVNTEAFF
DNA: TGCGCCAGCAGCGTAAGGACTGTGAACACTGAAGCTTTCTTT
J: TRBJ1-1
V: TRBV5-1
D: .
size: .

CDR3: CASRAIQGIGAQHF
DNA: TGTGCCAGCAGGGCTATACAGGGAATTGGGGCCCAGCATTTT
J: TRBJ1-5
V: TRBV6-1
D: .
size: .

CDR3: CASSEPGGSTDTQYF
DNA: TGTGCCAGCAGCGAACCCGGAGGCAGCACAGATACGCAGTATTTT
J: TRBJ2-3
V: TRBV11-2
D: .
size: .

CDR3: CASSSPTGTNEKLFF
DNA: TGTGCCAGCAGTTCCCCCACAGGGACTAATGAAAAACTGTTTTTT
J: TRBJ1-4
V: TRBV6-1
D: .
size: .

CDR3: CASSKDLGLAGDEQYF
DNA: TGTGCCAGCAGCAAGGATCTCGGACTAGCGGGAGACGAGCAGTACTTC
J: TRBJ2-7
V: TRBV21-1
D: .
size: .

CDR3: CASSRGENQPQHF
DNA: TGTGCCAGCAGCCGGGGGGAAAATCAGCCCCAGCATTTT
J: TRBJ1-5
V: TRBV14
D: .
size: .

CDR3: CASSQGRGSVEQFF
DNA: TGTGCCAGCAGCCAGGGGCGAGGTAGCGTTGAGCAGTTCTTC
J: TRBJ2-1
V: TRBV11-2
D: .
size: .

CDR3: CASNRDRDTNEQYF
DNA: TGCGCCAGCAACCGGGACAGGGATACGAACGAGCAGTACTTC
J: TRBJ2-7
V: TRBV10-2
D: TRBD1
size: few

CDR3: CASSIVGTPQETQYF
DNA: TGTGCCAGTAGTATAGTAGGGACACCCCAAGAGACCCAGTACTTC
J: TRBJ2-5
V: TRBV19
D: .
size: few

CDR3: CASSLDASGGCAYF
DNA: TGCGCCAGCAGCTTGGATGCTAGCGGAGGCTGTGCGTACTTC
J: TRBJ2-7
V: TRBV5-1
D: TRBD2
size: .

CDR3: CASSLDPTGYGYTF
DNA: TGTGCCAGCAGCTTAGACCCCACGGGGTATGGCTACACCTTC
J: TRBJ1-2
V: TRBV11-3
D: .
size: .

CDR3: CASRGKGSGGPYEQYF
DNA: TGTGCCAGCAGGGGGAAGGGTTCGGGAGGGCCCTACGAGCAGTACTTC
J: TRBJ2-7
V: TRBV28
D: TRBD2
size: .

CDR3: CASSRSGQGLYEQYF
DNA: TGTGCCAGCAGCCGGTCGGGACAGGGGTTATACGAGCAGTACTTC
J: TRBJ2-7
V: TRBV7-9
D: TRBD1
size: .

CDR3: CATRQHSEQYF
DNA: TGTGCCACCCGACAGCACTCCGAGCAGTACTTC
J: TRBJ2-7
V: TRBV6-5
D: .
size: few

CDR3: CASSFGVGGNQPQHF
DNA: TGTGCCAGCAGCTTTGGGGTCGGGGGCAATCAGCCCCAGCATTTT
J: TRBJ1-5
V: TRBV5-6
D: .
size: .

CDR3: CASAVSRVSNQPQHF
DNA: TGTGCCAGCGCCGTCTCGAGGGTGAGCAATCAGCCCCAGCATTTT
J: TRBJ1-5
V: TRBV6-6
D: .
size: .

CDR3: CASSLAVGRGSYEQYF
DNA: TGCGCCAGCAGCTTGGCCGTAGGTAGAGGCTCCTACGAGCAGTACTTC
J: TRBJ2-7
V: TRBV5-1
D: .
size: once

CDR3: CASRGPSNQPQHF
DNA: TGTGCCAGCAGGGGGCCAAGCAATCAGCCCCAGCATTTT
J: TRBJ1-5
V: TRBV6-1
D: .
size: .